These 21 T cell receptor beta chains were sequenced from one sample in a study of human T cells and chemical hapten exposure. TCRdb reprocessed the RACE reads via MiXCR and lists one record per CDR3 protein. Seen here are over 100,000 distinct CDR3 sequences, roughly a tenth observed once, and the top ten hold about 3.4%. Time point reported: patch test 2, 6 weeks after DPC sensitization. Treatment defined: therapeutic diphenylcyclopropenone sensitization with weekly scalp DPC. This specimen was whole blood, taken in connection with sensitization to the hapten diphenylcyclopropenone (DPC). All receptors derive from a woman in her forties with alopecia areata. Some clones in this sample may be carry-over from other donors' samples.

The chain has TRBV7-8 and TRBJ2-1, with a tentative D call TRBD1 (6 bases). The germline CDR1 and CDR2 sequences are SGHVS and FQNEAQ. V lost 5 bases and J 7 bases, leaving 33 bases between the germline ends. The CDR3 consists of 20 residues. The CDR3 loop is CASSRPPNRAAGVTGNEQFF. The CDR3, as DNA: TGTGCCAGCAGCCGCCCACCCAACAGGGCCGCAGGGGTAACAGGGAATGAGCAGTTCTTC.

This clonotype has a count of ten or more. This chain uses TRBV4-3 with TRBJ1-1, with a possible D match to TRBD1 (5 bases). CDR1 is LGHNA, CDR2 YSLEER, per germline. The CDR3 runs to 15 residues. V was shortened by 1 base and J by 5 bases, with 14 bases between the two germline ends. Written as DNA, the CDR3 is TGCGCCAGCAGCCAAGCCGCGACAGTAGAGACTGAAGCTTTCTTT. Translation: CASSQAATVETEAFF.

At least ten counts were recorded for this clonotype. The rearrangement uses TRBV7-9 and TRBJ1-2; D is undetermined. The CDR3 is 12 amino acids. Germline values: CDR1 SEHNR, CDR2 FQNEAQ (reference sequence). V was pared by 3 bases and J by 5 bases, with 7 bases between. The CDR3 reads CASSFSEYGYTF. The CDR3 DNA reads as TGTGCCAGCAGCTTCTCCGAGTATGGCTACACCTTC.

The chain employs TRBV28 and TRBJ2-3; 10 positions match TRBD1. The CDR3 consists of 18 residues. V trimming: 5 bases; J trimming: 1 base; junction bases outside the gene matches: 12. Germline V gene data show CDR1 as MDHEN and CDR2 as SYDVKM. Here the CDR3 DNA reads TGTGCCAGCAGTCTGTGGACAGGGGGGAAGAGTGGCACAGATACGCAGTATTTT. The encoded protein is CASSLWTGGKSGTDTQYF.

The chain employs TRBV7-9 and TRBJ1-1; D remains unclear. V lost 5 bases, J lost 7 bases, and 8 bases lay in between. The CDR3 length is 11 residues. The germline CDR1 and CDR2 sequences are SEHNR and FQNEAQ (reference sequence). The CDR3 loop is CASSTGLEAFF. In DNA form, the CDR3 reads TGTGCCAGCAGCACGGGCCTTGAAGCTTTCTTT.

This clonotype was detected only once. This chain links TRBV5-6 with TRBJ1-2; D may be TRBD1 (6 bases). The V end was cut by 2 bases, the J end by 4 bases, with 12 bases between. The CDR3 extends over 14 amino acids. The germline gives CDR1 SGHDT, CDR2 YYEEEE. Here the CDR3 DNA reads TGTGCCAGCAGCTTTCACAGGGCAGTCTATGGCTACACCTTC. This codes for CASSFHRAVYGYTF. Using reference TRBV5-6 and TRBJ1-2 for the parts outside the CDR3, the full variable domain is DAGVTQSPTHLIKTRGQQVTLRCSPKSGHDTVSWYQQALGQGPQFIFQYYEEEERQRGNFPDRFSGHQFPNYSSELNVNALLLGDSALYLCASSFHRAVYGYTFGSGTRLTVV.

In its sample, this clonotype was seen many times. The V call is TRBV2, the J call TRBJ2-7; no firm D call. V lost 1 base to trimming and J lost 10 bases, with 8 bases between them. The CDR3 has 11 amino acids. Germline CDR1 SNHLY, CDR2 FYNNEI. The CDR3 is CASSEGLFQYF. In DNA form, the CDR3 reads TGTGCCAGCAGTGAAGGTTTGTTCCAGTACTTC. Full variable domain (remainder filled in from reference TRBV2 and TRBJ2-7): EPEVTQTPSHQVTQMGQEVILRCVPISNHLYFYWYRQILGQKVEFLVSFYNNEISEKSEIFDDQFSVERPDGSNFTLKIRSTKLEDSAMYFCASSEGLFQYFGPGTRLTVT.

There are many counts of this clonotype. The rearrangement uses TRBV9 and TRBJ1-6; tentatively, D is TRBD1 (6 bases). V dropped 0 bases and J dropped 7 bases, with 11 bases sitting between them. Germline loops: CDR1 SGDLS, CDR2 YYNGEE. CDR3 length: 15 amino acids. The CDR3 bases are TGTGCCAGCAGCGTAGAACGGGGGCCAAATTCACCCCTCCACTTT. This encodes CASSVERGPNSPLHF.

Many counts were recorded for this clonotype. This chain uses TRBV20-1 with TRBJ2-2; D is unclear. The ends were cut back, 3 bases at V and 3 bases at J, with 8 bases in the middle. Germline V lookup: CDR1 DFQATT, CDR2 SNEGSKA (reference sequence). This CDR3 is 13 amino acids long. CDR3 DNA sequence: TGCAGTGCTAGCGGAAAATACACCGGGGAGCTGTTTTTT. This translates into CSASGKYTGELFF.

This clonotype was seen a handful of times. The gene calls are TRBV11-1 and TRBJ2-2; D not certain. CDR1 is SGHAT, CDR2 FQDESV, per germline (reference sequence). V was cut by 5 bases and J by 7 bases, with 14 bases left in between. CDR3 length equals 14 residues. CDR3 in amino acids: CASSTWGLVGELFF. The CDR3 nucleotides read TGTGCCAGCAGCACATGGGGTCTAGTCGGGGAGCTGTTTTTT.

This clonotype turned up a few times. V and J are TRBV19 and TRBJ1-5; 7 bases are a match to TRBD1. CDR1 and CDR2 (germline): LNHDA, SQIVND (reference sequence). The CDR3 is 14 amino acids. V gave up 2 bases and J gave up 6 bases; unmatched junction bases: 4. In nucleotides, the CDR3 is TGTGCCAGTAGTATACCACAGGGGAGTCAGCCCCAGCATTTT. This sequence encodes CASSIPQGSQPQHF.

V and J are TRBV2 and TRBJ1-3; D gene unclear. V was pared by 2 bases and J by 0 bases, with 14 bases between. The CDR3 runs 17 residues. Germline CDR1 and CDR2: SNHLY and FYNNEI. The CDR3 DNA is TGTGCCAGCAGTGAATTAGGGAAACGTAGCTCTGGAAACACCATATATTTT. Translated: CASSELGKRSSGNTIYF.

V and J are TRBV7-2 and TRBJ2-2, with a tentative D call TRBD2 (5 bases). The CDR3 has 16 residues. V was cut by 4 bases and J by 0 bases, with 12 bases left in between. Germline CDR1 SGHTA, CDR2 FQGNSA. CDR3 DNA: TGTGCCAGCAGCTCCTTTTACGGGGCGAACACCGGGGAGCTGTTTTTT. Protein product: CASSSFYGANTGELFF.

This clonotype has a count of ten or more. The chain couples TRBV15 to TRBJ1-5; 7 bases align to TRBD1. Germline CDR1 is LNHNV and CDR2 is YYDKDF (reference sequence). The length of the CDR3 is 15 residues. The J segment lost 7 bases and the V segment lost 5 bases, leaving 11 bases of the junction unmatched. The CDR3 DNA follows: TGTGCCACCAGCGGAACTACAGGGGCCATCCAGCCCCAGCATTTT. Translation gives CATSGTTGAIQPQHF. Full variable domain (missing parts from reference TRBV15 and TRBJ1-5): DAMVIQNPRYQVTQFGKPVTLSCSQTLNHNVMYWYQQKSSQAPKLLFHYYDKDFNNEADTPDNFQSRRPNTSFCFLDIRSPGLGDTAMYLCATSGTTGAIQPQHFGDGTRLSIL.

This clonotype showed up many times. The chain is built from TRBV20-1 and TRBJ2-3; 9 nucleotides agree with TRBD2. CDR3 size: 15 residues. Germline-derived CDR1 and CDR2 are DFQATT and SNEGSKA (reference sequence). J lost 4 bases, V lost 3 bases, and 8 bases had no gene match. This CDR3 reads CSARVSSGVADTQYF. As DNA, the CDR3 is TGCAGTGCTAGGGTATCTAGCGGGGTAGCAGATACGCAGTATTTT.

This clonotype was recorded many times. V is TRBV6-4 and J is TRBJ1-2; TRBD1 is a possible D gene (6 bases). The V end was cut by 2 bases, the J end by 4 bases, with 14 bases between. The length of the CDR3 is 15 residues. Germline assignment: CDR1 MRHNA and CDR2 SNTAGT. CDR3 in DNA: TGTGCCAGCAGTGACAATCCAGGGGCAGGCTATGGCTACACCTTC. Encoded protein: CASSDNPGAGYGYTF.

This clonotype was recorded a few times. CDR3 in amino acids: CASRFRTSGGIIGNEQFF. The CDR3 bases are TGTGCCAGCAGATTTAGGACTAGCGGGGGAATAATTGGGAATGAGCAGTTCTTC. The chain joins TRBV2 to TRBJ2-1; 13 bases line up with TRBD2. CDR1 and CDR2 from the germline V gene are SNHLY and FYNNEI. The J segment lost 7 bases and the V segment lost 6 bases, leaving 15 bases of the junction unmatched. The CDR3 is 18 residues long. Filled out from reference TRBV2 and TRBJ2-1, the complete variable domain reads EPEVTQTPSHQVTQMGQEVILRCVPISNHLYFYWYRQILGQKVEFLVSFYNNEISEKSEIFDDQFSVERPDGSNFTLKIRSTKLEDSAMYFCASRFRTSGGIIGNEQFFGPGTRLTVL.

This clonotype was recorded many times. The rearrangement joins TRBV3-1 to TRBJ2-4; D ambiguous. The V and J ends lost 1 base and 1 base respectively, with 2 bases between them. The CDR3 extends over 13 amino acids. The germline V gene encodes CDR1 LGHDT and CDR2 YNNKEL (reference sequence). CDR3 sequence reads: CASSQGAKNIQYF. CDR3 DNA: TGTGCCAGCAGCCAAGGCGCCAAAAACATTCAGTACTTC.

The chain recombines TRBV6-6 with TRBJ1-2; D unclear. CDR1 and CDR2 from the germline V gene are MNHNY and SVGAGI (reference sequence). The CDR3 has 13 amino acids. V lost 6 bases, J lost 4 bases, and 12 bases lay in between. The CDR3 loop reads CASSFDGGYGYTF. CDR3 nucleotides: TGTGCCAGCAGCTTCGACGGAGGCTATGGCTACACCTTC.

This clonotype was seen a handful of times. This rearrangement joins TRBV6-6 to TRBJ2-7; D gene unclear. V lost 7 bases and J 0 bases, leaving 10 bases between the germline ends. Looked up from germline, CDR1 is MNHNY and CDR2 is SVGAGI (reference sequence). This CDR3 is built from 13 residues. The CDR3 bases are TGTGCCAGCACTACTATTCGCTCCTACGAGCAGTACTTC. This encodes CASTTIRSYEQYF.

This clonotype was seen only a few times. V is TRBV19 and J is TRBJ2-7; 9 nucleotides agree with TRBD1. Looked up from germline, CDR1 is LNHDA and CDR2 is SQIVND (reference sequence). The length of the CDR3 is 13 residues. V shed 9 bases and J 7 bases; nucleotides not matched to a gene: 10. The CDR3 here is CASQQDRGREQYF. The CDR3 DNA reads TGTGCCAGCCAGCAGGACAGGGGTCGGGAGCAGTACTTC. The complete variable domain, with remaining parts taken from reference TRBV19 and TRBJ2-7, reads DGGITQSPKYLFRKEGQNVTLSCEQNLNHDAMYWYRQDPGQGLRLIYYSQIVNDFQKGDIAEGYSVSREKKESFPLTVTSAQKNPTAFYLCASQQDRGREQYFGPGTRLTVT.